Listed here are 20 T cell receptor beta chains from one sample, sequenced in a study of blood T cells in healthy people across ages. Primers used in a second PCR of roughly 7 to 12 cycles were a sample-barcoded 5' primer and a J-beta primer mix. Via MiXCR, TCRdb re-called the 5' RACE reads, giving one row per CDR3 protein. Of hundreds of thousands of distinct CDR3 sequences in the sample, more than 55% are singletons; the top ten hold around 25%. Material: blood. Receptor source: a middle-aged man in good health.

This clonotype was counted ten times or more. The genes are TRBV28 and TRBJ1-5; weak D call: TRBD1 (5 bases). The CDR3 covers 15 residues. From germline, CDR1 is MDHEN and CDR2 SYDVKM. V lost 8 bases to trimming and J lost 1 base, with 15 bases between them. CDR3 sequence: CASRTMGESNQPQHF. CDR3 bases: TGTGCCAGCCGCACAATGGGGGAAAGCAATCAGCCCCAGCATTTT.

This clonotype appeared a single time. J is TRBJ1-6 and V is TRBV2; TRBD1 aligns across 9 bases. V was clipped by 3 bases and J by 7 bases; unmatched bases: 4. CDR1 is SNHLY and CDR2 is FYNNEI in the germline V gene. CDR3 length equals 15 residues. The CDR3 DNA reads TGTGCCAGCAGTGACTGGACAGGGGTGAATTCACCCCTCCACTTT. Its translation is CASSDWTGVNSPLHF.

This chain links TRBV7-2 with TRBJ2-5; tentatively, D is TRBD2 (6 bases). The CDR3 is 17 amino acids. Trimming shortened V by 3 bases and J by 7 bases, and 24 bases separated the two germline ends. The germline CDR1 and CDR2 sequences are SGHTA and FQGNSA. The CDR3 nucleotides read TGTGCCAGCAGCTTGAGGATTGCGGGGAACTCGCTCGGGACCCAGTACTTC. This gives the protein CASSLRIAGNSLGTQYF.

The CDR3 DNA reads TGTGCCAGCAGTCGTTTCGAAGGGGGGAGGGACAATGAGCAGTTCTTC. As protein: CASSRFEGGRDNEQFF. The V and J genes are TRBV3-1 and TRBJ2-1; the D gene is possibly TRBD2 (7 bases). The germline V gene has CDR1 LGHDT and CDR2 YNNKEL (reference sequence). V was shortened by 6 bases and J by 5 bases, with 20 bases between the two germline ends. The CDR3 covers 16 residues.

This clonotype was recorded many times. The rearrangement links TRBV20-1 to TRBJ2-1, with a possible D match to TRBD2 (5 bases). V lost 6 bases to trimming and J lost 0 bases, with 18 bases between them. CDR3 length: 16 amino acids. Germline CDR1 is DFQATT and CDR2 is SNEGSKA (reference sequence). The CDR3 region has the DNA TGCAGTGCCGTGGTGCGAGCGGCCGGCTCCTACAATGAGCAGTTCTTC. Translation gives CSAVVRAAGSYNEQFF.

This clonotype was seen only a few times. The chain is built from TRBV7-2 and TRBJ1-2; no firm D call. Trimming cost V 7 bases and J 4 bases, with 16 bases left between them. The germline gives CDR1 SGHTA, CDR2 FQGNSA. The CDR3 is 14 amino acids. The DNA of the CDR3 is TGTGCCAGCAACGTTGAAGGGTACGGCTATGGCTACACCTTC. Its translation: CASNVEGYGYGYTF.

In its sample, this clonotype was seen a few times. The genes are TRBV14 and TRBJ2-3, with a possible D match to TRBD2 (6 bases). The V gene's germline CDR1 is SGHDN and CDR2 FVKESK. The V and J ends lost 1 base and 0 bases respectively, with 11 bases between them. The CDR3 extends over 16 amino acids. CDR3 residues: CASSQVAGISTDTQYF. In DNA form, the CDR3 reads TGTGCCAGCAGCCAAGTCGCGGGGATAAGCACAGATACGCAGTATTTT.

The rearrangement uses TRBV28 and TRBJ2-3; D gene ambiguous. Per the germline V gene, CDR1 is MDHEN and CDR2 is SYDVKM. Trimming took off 2 bases at V and 3 bases at J, with 12 bases between the two ends. The CDR3 runs to 15 residues. The CDR3 DNA is TGTGCCAGCAGTTTAGGTGGCTCAACAACAGATACGCAGTATTTT. Translation gives CASSLGGSTTDTQYF.

A word on this clonotype: A read error may be the cause here, since a much bigger clone is one base away. The gene calls are TRBV29-1 and TRBJ2-1; D is undetermined. Germline CDR1 reads SQVTM; CDR2 reads ANQGSEA. The CDR3 is 9 residues long. CDR3 region: CSVEETQFF. The DNA of the CDR3 is TGCAGCGTCGAAGAGACCCAGTTCTTC.

This chain connects TRBV28 to TRBJ1-4, with D perhaps matching TRBD1 (5 bases). This CDR3 is built from 15 residues. V gave up 11 bases and J gave up 5 bases, with 21 bases separating them. The germline V gene has CDR1 MDHEN and CDR2 SYDVKM. Here the CDR3 DNA reads TGTGCCGGCGCCCCCGGGGGACCGCCAAATGAAAAACTGTTTTTT. It yields the protein CAGAPGGPPNEKLFF.

This clonotype occurred once. V usage is TRBV6-5 and J usage is TRBJ2-1, with 12 positions matching TRBD2. This CDR3 contains 16 residues. The germline gives CDR1 MNHEY, CDR2 SVGAGI. With V trimmed by 0 bases and J by 10 bases, 7 bases remained unmatched. This CDR3 reads CASSYSIRLAGGEQFF. CDR3 bases: TGTGCCAGCAGTTACTCCATTCGGCTAGCGGGGGGGGAGCAGTTCTTC.

Concerning this clonotype itself: With a much larger clone just one base away, this may be a read error. This chain connects TRBV6-2 or TRBV6-3 to TRBJ2-3; no reliable D call. Germline V lookup: CDR1 MNHEY, CDR2 SVGEGT. V lost 2 bases and J 6 bases, leaving 6 bases between the germline ends. The CDR3 is 12 amino acids. The CDR3 here is CASSYQADTQYF. In DNA, the CDR3 is TGTGCCAGCAGTTACCAGGCGGATACGCAGTATTTT.

This clonotype occurred many times. The chain has TRBV12-3 or TRBV12-4 and TRBJ2-3; no firm D call. This CDR3 spans 14 amino acids. V was cut by 8 bases and J by 2 bases, with 14 bases left in between. The CDR3 loop reads CASRLDGPTDTQYF. CDR3 nucleotides: TGTGCCAGCCGCTTAGACGGGCCCACAGATACGCAGTATTTT.

This sequence joins TRBV29-1 and TRBJ2-5; possibly TRBD1 or TRBD2 for D (5 bases each). Looked up from germline, CDR1 is SQVTM and CDR2 is ANQGSEA. This CDR3 is 13 amino acids long. The ends were cut back, 7 bases at V and 7 bases at J, with 19 bases in the middle. The CDR3 loop is CSALIGGFGTQYF. DNA of the CDR3: TGCAGCGCTCTGATTGGGGGTTTTGGGACCCAGTACTTC.

This clonotype occurred a few times. The chain joins TRBV5-1 to TRBJ2-7; 9 nucleotides align to TRBD1. The CDR3 runs 15 residues. V lost 0 bases, J lost 7 bases, and 8 bases stayed unmatched. CDR1 and CDR2 from the germline V gene are SGHRS and YFSETQ. Here the CDR3 DNA reads TGCGCCAGCAGCTTGGCGGGACAGGGCACTGGAGAGCAGTACTTC. This encodes CASSLAGQGTGEQYF.

The rearrangement links TRBV20-1 to TRBJ1-1; no clear D. The CDR3 length is 13 residues. The V end was cut by 3 bases, the J end by 7 bases, with 15 bases between. The V gene's germline CDR1 is DFQATT and CDR2 SNEGSKA (reference sequence). The CDR3 loop is CSASPTAGLEAFF. DNA for the CDR3: TGCAGTGCTAGTCCTACGGCGGGCCTTGAAGCTTTCTTT.

This chain joins TRBV7-2 and TRBJ2-5, with 10 positions matching TRBD2. The CDR3 totals 15 residues. The J segment lost 5 bases and the V segment lost 5 bases, leaving 8 bases of the junction unmatched. The V gene's germline CDR1 is SGHTA and CDR2 FQGNSA. DNA for the CDR3: TGTGCCAGCAGCCCCTCTAGCGGGAGTACGGAGACCCAGTACTTC. Residues: CASSPSSGSTETQYF.

Comments on this clonotype: Mismatch with germline at one junction end may stem from a read error. The chain joins TRBV14 to TRBJ2-7; D might be TRBD1 (6 bases). CDR1 and CDR2 from the germline V gene are SGHDN and FVKESK. The CDR3 is 17 residues long. CDR3 in amino acids: CASSHRGEGVLGYGQYF. CDR3 DNA: TGTGCCAGCAGCCACCGTGGTGAGGGGGTTCTCGGCTACGGGCAGTACTTC.

J is TRBJ2-5 and V is TRBV18; 8 bases are shared with TRBD2. The CDR3 loop spans 16 amino acids. Germline trimming cut 0 bases from V and 0 bases from J; bases unmatched to any gene: 3. Germline V gene data show CDR1 as KGHSH and CDR2 as LQKENI. CDR3 loop: CASSPPGRAYQETQYF. The CDR3 region has the DNA TGTGCCAGCTCACCACCCGGGAGGGCGTACCAAGAGACCCAGTACTTC.

This chain joins TRBV5-1 and TRBJ1-6; a possible D gene is TRBD1 (6 bases). The CDR3 length is 15 residues. Trimming shortened V by 0 bases and J by 10 bases, and 14 bases separated the two germline ends. Germline V lookup: CDR1 SGHRS, CDR2 YFSETQ. The DNA for the CDR3 is TGCGCCAGCAGCTTGGCAACAGGGACTCGGTCACCCCTCCACTTT. It translates to CASSLATGTRSPLHF. The whole variable domain, remainder taken from reference TRBV5-1 and TRBJ1-6, is KAGVTQTPRYLIKTRGQQVTLSCSPISGHRSVSWYQQTPGQGLQFLFEYFSETQRNKGNFPGRFSGRQFSNSRSEMNVSTLELGDSALYLCASSLATGTRSPLHFGNGTRLTVT.